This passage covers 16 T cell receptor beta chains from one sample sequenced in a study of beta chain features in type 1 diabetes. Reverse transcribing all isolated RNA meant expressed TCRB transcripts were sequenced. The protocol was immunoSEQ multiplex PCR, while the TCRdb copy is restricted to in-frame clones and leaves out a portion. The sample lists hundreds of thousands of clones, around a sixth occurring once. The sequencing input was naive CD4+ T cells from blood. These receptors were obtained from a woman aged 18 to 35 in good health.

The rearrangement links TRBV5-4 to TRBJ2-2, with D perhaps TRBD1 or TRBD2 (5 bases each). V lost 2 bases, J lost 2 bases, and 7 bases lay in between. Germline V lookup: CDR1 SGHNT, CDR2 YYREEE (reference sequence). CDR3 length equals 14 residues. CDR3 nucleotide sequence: TGTGCCAGCAGCTTTGGGGGTAACACCGGGGAGCTGTTTTTT. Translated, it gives CASSFGGNTGELFF.

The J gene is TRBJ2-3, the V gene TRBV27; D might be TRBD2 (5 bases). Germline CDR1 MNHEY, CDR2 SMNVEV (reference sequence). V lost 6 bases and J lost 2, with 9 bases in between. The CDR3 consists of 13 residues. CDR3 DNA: TGTGCCAGCAGAGGAGCGGACACAGATACGCAGTATTTT. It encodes CASRGADTDTQYF.

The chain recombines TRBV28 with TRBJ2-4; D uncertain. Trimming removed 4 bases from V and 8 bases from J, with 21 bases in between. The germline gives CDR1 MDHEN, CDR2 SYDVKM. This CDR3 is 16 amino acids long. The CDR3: CASSSQGYPAYDIQYF. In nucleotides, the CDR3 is TGTGCCAGCAGTTCACAAGGTTATCCGGCATATGACATTCAGTACTTC.

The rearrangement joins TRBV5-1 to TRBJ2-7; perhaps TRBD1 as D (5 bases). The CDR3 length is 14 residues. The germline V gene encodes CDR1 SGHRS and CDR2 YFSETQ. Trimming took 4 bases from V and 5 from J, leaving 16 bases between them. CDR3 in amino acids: CASSSWADSHEQYF. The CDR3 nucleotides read TGCGCCAGCAGCAGTTGGGCCGACAGCCACGAGCAGTACTTC.

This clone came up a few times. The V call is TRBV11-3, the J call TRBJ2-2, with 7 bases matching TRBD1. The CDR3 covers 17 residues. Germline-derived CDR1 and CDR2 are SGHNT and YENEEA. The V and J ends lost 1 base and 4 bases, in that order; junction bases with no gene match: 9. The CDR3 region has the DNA TGTGCCAGCAGCTTAGGGCTAAGGGGGCCGGGCACCGGGGAGCTGTTTTTT. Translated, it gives CASSLGLRGPGTGELFF.

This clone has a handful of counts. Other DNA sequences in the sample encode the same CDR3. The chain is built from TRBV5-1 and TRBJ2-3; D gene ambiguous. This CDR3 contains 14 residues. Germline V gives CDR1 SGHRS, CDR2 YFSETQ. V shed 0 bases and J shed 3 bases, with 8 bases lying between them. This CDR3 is CASSLGGRTDTQYF. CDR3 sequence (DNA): TGCGCCAGCAGCTTGGGCGGCAGGACAGATACGCAGTATTTT.

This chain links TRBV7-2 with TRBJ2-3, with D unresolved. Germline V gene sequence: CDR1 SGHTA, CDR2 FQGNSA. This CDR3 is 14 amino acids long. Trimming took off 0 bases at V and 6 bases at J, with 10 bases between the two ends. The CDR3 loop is CASSLARGVDTQYF. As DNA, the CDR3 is TGTGCCAGCAGCTTAGCCCGAGGTGTGGATACGCAGTATTTT. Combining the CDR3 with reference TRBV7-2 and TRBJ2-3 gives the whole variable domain GAGVSQSPSNKVTEKGKDVELRCDPISGHTALYWYRQSLGQGLEFLIYFQGNSAPDKSGLPSDRFSAERTGGSVSTLTIQRTQQEDSAVYLCASSLARGVDTQYFGPGTRLTVL.

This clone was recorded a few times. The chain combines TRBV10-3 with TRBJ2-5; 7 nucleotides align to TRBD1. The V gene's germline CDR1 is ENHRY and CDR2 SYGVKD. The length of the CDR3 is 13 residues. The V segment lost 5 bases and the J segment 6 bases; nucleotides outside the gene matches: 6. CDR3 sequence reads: CAISRDSRQTQYF. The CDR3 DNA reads TGTGCCATCAGTCGGGACAGTCGGCAGACCCAGTACTTC.

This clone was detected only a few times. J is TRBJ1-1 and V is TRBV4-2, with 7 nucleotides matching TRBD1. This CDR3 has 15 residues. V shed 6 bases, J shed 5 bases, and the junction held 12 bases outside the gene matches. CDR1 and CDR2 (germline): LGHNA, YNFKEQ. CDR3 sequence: CASSPFTGEGTEAFF. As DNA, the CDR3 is TGTGCCAGCAGTCCATTTACAGGGGAGGGTACTGAAGCTTTCTTT.

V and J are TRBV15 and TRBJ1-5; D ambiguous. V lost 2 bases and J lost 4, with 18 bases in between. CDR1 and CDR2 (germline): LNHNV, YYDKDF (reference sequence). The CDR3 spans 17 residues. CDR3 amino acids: CATSRTRPRLTNQPQHF. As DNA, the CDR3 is TGTGCCACCAGCAGAACGAGGCCCAGATTGACTAATCAGCCCCAGCATTTT.

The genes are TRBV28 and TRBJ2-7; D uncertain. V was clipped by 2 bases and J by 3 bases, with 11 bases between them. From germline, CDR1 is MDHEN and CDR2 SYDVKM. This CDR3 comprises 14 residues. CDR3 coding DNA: TGTGCCAGCAGTTTACCGGGCATTAACTACGAGCAGTACTTC. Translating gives CASSLPGINYEQYF.

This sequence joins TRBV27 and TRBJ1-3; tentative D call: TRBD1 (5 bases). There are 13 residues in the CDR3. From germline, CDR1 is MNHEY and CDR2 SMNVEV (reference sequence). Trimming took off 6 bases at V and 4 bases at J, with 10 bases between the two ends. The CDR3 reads CASRPGAGNTIYF. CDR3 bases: TGTGCCAGCAGACCCGGGGCCGGAAACACCATATATTTT.

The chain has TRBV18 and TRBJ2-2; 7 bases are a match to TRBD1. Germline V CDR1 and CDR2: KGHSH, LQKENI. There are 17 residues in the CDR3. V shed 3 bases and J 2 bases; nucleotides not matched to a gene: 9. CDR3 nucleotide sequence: TGTGCCAGCTCACCTCGACAGGGACGCCTTAACACCGGGGAGCTGTTTTTT. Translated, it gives CASSPRQGRLNTGELFF.

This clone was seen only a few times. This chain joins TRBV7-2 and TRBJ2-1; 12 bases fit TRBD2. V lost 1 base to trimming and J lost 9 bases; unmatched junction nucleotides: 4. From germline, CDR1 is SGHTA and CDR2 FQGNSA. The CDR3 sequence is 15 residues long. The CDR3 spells CASSLGTSGILEQFF. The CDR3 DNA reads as TGTGCCAGCAGCTTAGGGACTAGCGGGATACTTGAGCAGTTCTTC.

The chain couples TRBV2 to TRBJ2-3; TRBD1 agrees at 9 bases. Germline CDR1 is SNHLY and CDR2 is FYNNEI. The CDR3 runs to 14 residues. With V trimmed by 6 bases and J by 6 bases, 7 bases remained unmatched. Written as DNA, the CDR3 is TGTGCCAGCAGCGACAGGGGGTCGTGGGATACGCAGTATTTT. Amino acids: CASSDRGSWDTQYF.

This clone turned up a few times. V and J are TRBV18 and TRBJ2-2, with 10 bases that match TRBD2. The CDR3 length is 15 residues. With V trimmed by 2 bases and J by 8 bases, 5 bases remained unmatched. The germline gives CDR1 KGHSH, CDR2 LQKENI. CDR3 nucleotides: TGTGCCAGCTCACCAGTGCTAGCGGGAGCTGGGGAGCTGTTTTTT. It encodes CASSPVLAGAGELFF.